The entry below describes one TCR beta chain. Its matching antigen is unknown. The data originate from a study of T cells expressing NK-cell markers. Germline CDR1 SGHRS, CDR2 YFSETQ. CDR3 length: 15 amino acids. Study conclusions and caveats: Unclear, still, was the HCMV specificity of the expanded NKG2C+ T cell clones. A handful of donors showed these clonotypes also leading the CD3+CD56-NKG2C+ fraction.

5'RACE template switching with UMIs generated TCR beta cDNA. From the 5' RACE reads, TCRdb lists one entry per CDR3 protein and no DNA. Its table lists around 470,000 distinct CDR3 sequences. This chain links TRBV5-1 with TRBJ1-3; the TRBD1 assignment by TCRdb is unverifiable without DNA. This TCR derives from a woman between 45 and 60 years old in good health. Sequences were obtained from blood T cells: a sorted CD56 or NKG2C T cell subset, CD4+ or CD8+ T cells, or bulk PBMC T cells (not recorded which). The CDR3 region is CASSVSGTGRNTIYF.